The 21 T cell receptor beta chains listed next were all sequenced from one sample in a study of beta chain features in type 1 diabetes. cDNA synthesis used the whole RNA isolate, giving expressed TCRB sequences. Data came from immunoSEQ multiplex PCR; TCRdb stores just in-frame clones and leaves some out. Altogether 640,000 or so clones are present, around an eighth being singletons, with the ten largest covering approximately 0.022%. Regarding the study as a whole: In every one of the four CD4+ subsets, TCRB CDR3s were moderately but significantly shorter in Type 1 diabetes patients.

Their antigen targets remain unknown. Sample: naive CD4+ T cells from blood. These receptors all stem from a man between 18 and 29 years old with type 1 diabetes.

The rearrangement links TRBV6-6 to TRBJ2-7; perhaps TRBD2 as D (6 bases). CDR3 length equals 15 residues. CDR1 is MNHNY and CDR2 is SVGAGI in the germline V gene (reference sequence). V lost 4 bases and J lost 0, with 13 bases in between. The CDR3 nucleotides read TGTGCCAGCAGTTCCACGGGAGCTTTCTCCTACGAGCAGTACTTC. Its protein is CASSSTGAFSYEQYF.

This clone was counted between two and nine times. V gene TRBV5-1 combines with J gene TRBJ2-1; perhaps D is TRBD1 or TRBD2 (6 bases each). The CDR3 loop spans 14 amino acids. V lost 2 bases and J lost 6, with 12 bases in between. The germline gives CDR1 SGHRS, CDR2 YFSETQ. CDR3 sequence (DNA): TGCGCCAGCAGCTTCGTCGAGGGGGGCAATGAGCAGTTCTTC. Its translation is CASSFVEGGNEQFF.

The chain has TRBV30 and TRBJ1-1; D is perhaps TRBD1 (6 bases). Germline V gene lookup returns CDR1 GTSNPN and CDR2 SVGIG (reference sequence). The CDR3 loop spans 15 amino acids. Between the trimmed V and J ends, which lost 2 bases and 7 bases, there was a span of 20 bases. This CDR3 is CAWSPHPGTSLEAFF. In DNA form, the CDR3 reads TGTGCCTGGAGTCCCCATCCCGGGACAAGCCTTGAAGCTTTCTTT.

There are a few counts of this clone. This chain links TRBV18 with TRBJ2-5; the D is unclear. Trimming cost V 1 base and J 0 bases, with 9 bases left between them. The CDR3 covers 15 residues. Looked up from germline, CDR1 is KGHSH and CDR2 is LQKENI. CDR3 nucleotides: TGTGCCAGCTCACCACGAACACTGTACCAAGAGACCCAGTACTTC. It codes for CASSPRTLYQETQYF.

This clone showed up just a few times. V usage is TRBV11-2 and J usage is TRBJ1-1, with 8 bases matching TRBD1. CDR3 length equals 12 residues. V lost 5 bases and J lost 8; bases outside the gene matches: 4. From germline, CDR1 is SGHAT and CDR2 FQNNGV. The CDR3 sequence: CASSPTGVEAFF. The CDR3 nucleotides read TGTGCCAGCAGCCCGACAGGGGTCGAAGCTTTCTTT. Full variable domain (outside the CDR3, taken from reference TRBV11-2 and TRBJ1-1): EAGVAQSPRYKIIEKRQSVAFWCNPISGHATLYWYQQILGQGPKLLIQFQNNGVVDDSQLPKDRFSAERLKGVDSTLKIQPAKLEDSAVYLCASSPTGVEAFFGQGTRLTVV.

The chain carries TRBV6-1 and TRBJ2-3; TRBD2 might be the D (6 bases). Germline V lookup: CDR1 MNHNS, CDR2 SASEGT. Deletions cut 6 bases from V and 1 base from J, with 11 bases between. CDR3 size: 14 residues. For the CDR3, the DNA is TGTGCCAGCAGCTATAGCGGTGGCACAGATACGCAGTATTTT. The encoded protein is CASSYSGGTDTQYF.

This clone was observed a handful of times. The chain couples TRBV30 to TRBJ2-7; TRBD1 is a possible D gene (6 bases). Germline CDR1 GTSNPN, CDR2 SVGIG (reference sequence). The germline V and J ends were trimmed by 3 bases and 0 bases, with 9 bases remaining between them. The CDR3 totals 13 residues. CDR3 sequence reads: CAWRRDISYEQYF. The CDR3 nucleotides are TGTGCCTGGAGGAGGGACATCTCCTACGAGCAGTACTTC.

This clone turned up a few times. This chain uses TRBV7-2 with TRBJ1-1; 8 bases are a match to TRBD1. CDR3 length: 14 amino acids. Germline-derived CDR1 and CDR2 are SGHTA and FQGNSA. J gave up 1 base and V 5 bases, and 3 bases lay outside the gene matches. CDR3 sequence reads: CASSPDRGNTEAFF. CDR3 sequence (DNA): TGTGCCAGCAGCCCAGACAGGGGGAACACTGAAGCTTTCTTT.

In this sample, this clone turned up a few times. The chain uses TRBV30 and TRBJ1-2; 8 nucleotides line up with TRBD1. The CDR3 is 12 residues long. With V trimmed by 3 bases and J by 5 bases, 2 bases remained unmatched. Germline loops: CDR1 GTSNPN, CDR2 SVGIG (reference sequence). The CDR3 reads CAWSRGLYGYTF. The DNA for the CDR3 is TGTGCCTGGAGCAGGGGGCTGTATGGCTACACCTTC.

As regards this clone: Other DNA sequences in the same sample also yield this CDR3. V is TRBV7-9 and J is TRBJ2-1, with D possibly matching TRBD2 (6 bases). Trimming pared 6 bases from V and 1 base from J, leaving 13 bases between. CDR1 is SEHNR and CDR2 is FQNEAQ in the germline V gene (reference sequence). The CDR3 spans 15 residues. The CDR3 nucleotides read TGTGCCAGCAGTTTGGACGGGAGTTCCTACAATGAGCAGTTCTTC. Translated, it gives CASSLDGSSYNEQFF. The variable domain in full, with the rest retrieved from reference TRBV7-9 and TRBJ2-1, is DTGVSQNPRHKITKRGQNVTFRCDPISEHNRLYWYRQTLGQGPEFLTYFQNEAQLEKSRLLSDRFSAERPKGSFSTLEIQRTEQGDSAMYLCASSLDGSSYNEQFFGPGTRLTVL.

CDR3 nucleotide sequence: TGTGCCAGCAGTTTAAAAGGGGAGAGCTACGAGCAGTACTTC. Amino acids: CASSLKGESYEQYF. V usage is TRBV27 and J usage is TRBJ2-7, with D tentatively TRBD1 or TRBD2 (5 bases each). The CDR3 consists of 14 residues. V was pared by 2 bases and J by 3 bases, with 11 bases between. Germline CDR1 reads MNHEY; CDR2 reads SMNVEV (reference sequence).

This clone was observed a few times. The chain is built from TRBV6-4 and TRBJ2-5; no definite D call. From germline, CDR1 is MRHNA and CDR2 SNTAGT. The ends were cut back, 4 bases at V and 0 bases at J, with 6 bases in the middle. The CDR3 runs 13 residues. CDR3 bases: TGTGCCAGCAGTGTTACGTACCAAGAGACCCAGTACTTC. It codes for CASSVTYQETQYF.

A few counts support this clone. The chain joins TRBV6-6 to TRBJ1-2; TRBD1 matches 7 bases. In germline, CDR1 is MNHNY, CDR2 SVGAGI (reference sequence). Losses at the gene ends were 6 bases for V and 4 bases for J; bases not matched to a gene: 8. This CDR3 is built from 14 residues. Here the CDR3 reads CASSLVGTAYGYTF. The DNA of the CDR3 is TGTGCCAGCAGCCTCGTGGGGACAGCCTATGGCTACACCTTC.

This chain joins TRBV18 and TRBJ2-7; D is undetermined. Trimming left V 3 bases short and J 2 bases short, with 11 bases between. Germline CDR1 KGHSH, CDR2 LQKENI. The CDR3 sequence is 14 residues long. In DNA, the CDR3 is TGTGCCAGCTCACCCCACCCGGCCCCCTACGAGCAGTACTTC. Its translation is CASSPHPAPYEQYF.

In its sample, this clone was seen a few times. The chain couples TRBV30 to TRBJ2-2; a weak D match, TRBD1 (5 bases). This CDR3 is 14 amino acids long. Trimming took 1 base from V and 1 from J, leaving 7 bases between them. From germline, CDR1 is GTSNPN and CDR2 SVGIG (reference sequence). The CDR3 bases are TGTGCCTGGAGTGGACAGAGGAACACCGGGGAGCTGTTTTTT. It encodes CAWSGQRNTGELFF.

The table lists this clone with a few counts. The chain carries TRBV5-8 and TRBJ1-6, with D hard to call. The V and J ends lost 4 bases and 7 bases respectively, with 9 bases between them. CDR1 and CDR2 (germline): SGHTS, YDEGEE. The CDR3 has 13 residues. The CDR3 coding sequence is TGTGCCAGCAGCCGAAGACCAAATTCACCCCTCCACTTT. This sequence encodes CASSRRPNSPLHF.

V usage is TRBV14 and J usage is TRBJ1-1, with D unclear. This CDR3 has 12 residues. V lost 2 bases and J 5 bases, leaving 6 bases between the germline ends. Germline CDR1 and CDR2: SGHDN and FVKESK. CDR3 loop: CASSQTWTEAFF. The CDR3 coding sequence is TGTGCCAGCAGCCAAACGTGGACTGAAGCTTTCTTT.

This sequence joins TRBV29-1 and TRBJ1-6, with 8 bases fitting TRBD1. Germline V gene lookup returns CDR1 SQVTM and CDR2 ANQGSEA. Losses at the gene ends were 4 bases for V and 7 bases for J; bases not matched to a gene: 6. The CDR3 contains 14 residues. The CDR3 region has the DNA TGCAGCGTTGCCCCGACAGGGGAAAATTCACCCCTCCACTTT. Translating gives CSVAPTGENSPLHF.

In this sample, this clone turned up a few times. CDR3 in amino acids: CASSVGADSRQPQHF. The CDR3 nucleotides read TGTGCCAGCAGCGTAGGGGCAGATTCCCGCCAGCCCCAGCATTTT. V usage is TRBV9 and J usage is TRBJ1-5; D unclear. The V and J ends lost 0 bases and 7 bases respectively, with 14 bases between them. CDR3 size: 15 residues. Per the germline V gene, CDR1 is SGDLS and CDR2 is YYNGEE.

CDR3 in DNA: TGCGCCAGCAGCCAAGATCCTGCAGGGCAAACCTATGGCTACACCTTC. Translation: CASSQDPAGQTYGYTF. The genes are TRBV4-1 and TRBJ1-2, with a tentative D call TRBD1 (5 bases). CDR1 is MGHRA and CDR2 is YSYEKL in the germline V gene. Trimming removed 0 bases at V and 4 bases at J, with 15 bases between. The CDR3 length is 16 residues.

This clone was detected a few times. J is TRBJ2-7 and V is TRBV6-1; tentative D call: TRBD1 (5 bases). Germline values: CDR1 MNHNS, CDR2 SASEGT. CDR3 size: 15 residues. V lost 0 bases and J 3 bases, leaving 12 bases between the germline ends. Here the CDR3 reads CASSEAGHQFYEQYF. CDR3 nucleotide sequence: TGTGCCAGCAGTGAAGCGGGGCACCAATTCTACGAGCAGTACTTC.